This entry lists 25 T cell receptor beta chains sequenced from one sample in a study of blood T cells in healthy people across ages. A J-beta primer mix and a sample-barcoded 5' primer were used in a second PCR of roughly 7 to 12 cycles. TCRdb reprocessed the 5' RACE reads via MiXCR and lists one record per CDR3 protein. This sample has 800,000 to 950,000 distinct CDR3 sequences, with about 28% found just once. Separately, the same data were catalogued under a study of T cells of mothers and their children.

Material: blood. These receptor sequences come from a woman between 40 and 55 years old in good health.

In regard to this clonotype: This may come from a read error, since a much larger clone is one base off. The chain links TRBV5-1 to TRBJ2-5, with TRBD1 identical over 8 bases. CDR1 is SGHRS and CDR2 is YFSETQ in the germline V gene. This CDR3 has 13 residues. The CDR3 DNA follows: TGCACCAGCAGCGCTGGACAGGGCGGACAGCAGTACTTC. This codes for CTSSAGQGGQQYF. Drawing the rest from reference TRBV5-1 and TRBJ2-5, the complete variable domain is KAGVTQTPRYLIKTRGQQVTLSCSPISGHRSVSWYQQTPGQGLQFLFEYFSETQRNKGNFPGRFSGRQFSNSRSEMNVSTLELGDSALYLCTSSAGQGGQQYFGPGTRLLVL.

Comments on this clonotype: The CDR3 does not end in the conserved phenylalanine or tryptophan, so this is likely a read error. Because the CDR3's place on the DNA is in doubt, the DNA is left out and the CDR3 is given as listed by TCRdb. The rearrangement uses TRBV10-3 and TRBJ1-2; the table's D call, TRBD1, has no DNA check behind it. CDR1 is ENHRY and CDR2 is SYGVKD in the germline V gene. The CDR3 length is 14 residues, termini included. CDR3 sequence reads: CAIRVGASNYGYTC.

This clonotype has ten or more counts. This sequence joins TRBV20-1 and TRBJ1-2; possible D gene TRBD1, 6 bases. The CDR3 length is 15 residues. Trimming removed 2 bases from V and 2 bases from J, with 15 bases in between. Germline-derived CDR1 and CDR2 are DFQATT and SNEGSKA (reference sequence). The CDR3 protein is CSARLAGQMNYGYTF. As DNA, the CDR3 is TGCAGTGCTAGACTGGCGGGACAAATGAACTATGGCTACACCTTC.

The chain couples TRBV25-1 to TRBJ2-5, with 7 bases aligning to TRBD1. Trimming cost V 4 bases and J 11 bases; bases outside gene matches: 19. CDR3 length equals 16 residues. In germline, CDR1 is MGHDK, CDR2 SYGVNS. This CDR3 is CASSGKGWTGTSRQYF. For the CDR3, the DNA is TGTGCCAGCAGTGGGAAGGGGTGGACAGGAACCTCTCGGCAGTACTTC.

Worth noting for this clonotype: A much larger clone lies a single base off, so this may be a read error. CDR3 sequence reads: CSVERVTQYF. CDR3 coding DNA: TGCAGCGTTGAGCGAGTGACCCAGTACTTC. The V gene is TRBV29-1, the J gene TRBJ2-5; unclear D gene. Trimming removed 3 bases from V and 7 bases from J, with 6 bases in between. CDR3 length: 10 amino acids. Germline CDR1 is SQVTM and CDR2 is ANQGSEA.

V and J are TRBV7-9 and TRBJ2-1; the D is unclear. CDR1 is SEHNR and CDR2 is FQNEAQ in the germline V gene (reference sequence). This CDR3 has 13 amino acids. Trimming cost V 5 bases and J 8 bases, with 13 bases left between them. The CDR3 region has the DNA TGTGCCAGCAGCCCCGGGCCGTACGATGAGCAGTTCTTC. Its protein is CASSPGPYDEQFF.

This clonotype was recorded at least ten times. V and J are TRBV4-1 and TRBJ2-7; no reliable D call. This CDR3 contains 15 residues. V lost 4 bases to trimming and J lost 0 bases, with 13 bases between them. The germline gives CDR1 MGHRA, CDR2 YSYEKL. This chain's CDR3 is CASSPFSGGSYEQYF. The CDR3 region has the DNA TGCGCCAGCAGCCCATTCTCCGGTGGCTCCTACGAGCAGTACTTC.

J is TRBJ1-5 and V is TRBV12-3 or TRBV12-4; perhaps TRBD1 as D (5 bases). The V end lost 6 bases, the J end lost 4 bases, and 16 bases lay between the germline ends. The CDR3 covers 15 residues. The CDR3 bases are TGTGCCAGCAGCCGACAGTCCCTTAGGAATCAGCCCCAGCATTTT. Translating gives CASSRQSLRNQPQHF.

The chain employs TRBV28 and TRBJ2-5; TRBD2 matches at 11 bases. Losses at the gene ends were 3 bases for V and 0 bases for J; bases not matched to a gene: 12. The germline CDR1 and CDR2 sequences are MDHEN and SYDVKM. The CDR3 loop spans 19 amino acids. CDR3 bases: TGTGCCAGCAGTTTGAAGGGACTAGCGGAATACTGGTACCAAGAGACCCAGTACTTC. This codes for CASSLKGLAEYWYQETQYF.

This clonotype showed up just once. This may be a read error: a much more frequent sequence differs by one nucleotide. The chain couples TRBV3-1 to TRBJ2-3; no reliable D call. CDR3 length: 13 residues. The germline CDR1 and CDR2 sequences are LGHDT and YNNKEL (reference sequence). Trimming removed 5 bases at V and 8 bases at J, with 14 bases between. DNA for the CDR3: TGTGCCAGCAGCTTCCAGTCGACCGGTACGCAGTATTTT. It specifies CASSFQSTGTQYF.

This chain links TRBV28 with TRBJ2-7; the D is unclear. CDR3 length equals 12 residues. Trimming took 1 base from V and 5 from J, leaving 6 bases between them. In germline, CDR1 is MDHEN, CDR2 SYDVKM. The CDR3 protein is CASSLLADEQYF. The CDR3 coding sequence is TGTGCCAGCAGTTTATTAGCTGACGAGCAGTACTTC. The full variable domain, completed using reference TRBV28 and TRBJ2-7, is DVKVTQSSRYLVKRTGEKVFLECVQDMDHENMFWYRQDPGLGLRLIYFSYDVKMKEKGDIPEGYSVSREKKERFSLILESASTNQTSMYLCASSLLADEQYFGPGTRLTVT.

This clonotype was observed a handful of times. This chain joins TRBV28 and TRBJ1-6, with D unclear. This CDR3 comprises 16 residues. Germline values: CDR1 MDHEN, CDR2 SYDVKM. The V and J ends lost 7 bases and 1 base respectively, with 14 bases between them. CDR3 nucleotides: TGTGCCAGCAAAATGCCGGGTGTATCCTATAATTCACCCCTCCACTTT. Residues: CASKMPGVSYNSPLHF.

At least ten counts were recorded for this clonotype. This chain uses TRBV5-1 with TRBJ2-7; D gene ambiguous. The V end lost 0 bases, the J end lost 4 bases, and 14 bases lay between the germline ends. Per germline, CDR1 SGHRS and CDR2 YFSETQ. The CDR3 is 15 amino acids. CDR3 sequence (DNA): TGCGCCAGCAGCTTGGGTGTGGGCCTAAGTTACGAGCAGTACTTC. Its translation: CASSLGVGLSYEQYF.

Ten or more counts support this clonotype. V and J are TRBV7-3 and TRBJ2-3, with D uncertain. The CDR3 extends over 13 amino acids. The V gene's germline CDR1 is SGHTA and CDR2 FQGTGA. V was clipped by 3 bases and J by 1 base, with 5 bases between them. The CDR3 spells CASSFMGTDTQYF. As DNA, the CDR3 is TGTGCCAGCAGCTTCATGGGCACAGATACGCAGTATTTT.

The J gene is TRBJ2-1, the V gene TRBV6-4; 7 bases are shared with TRBD1. Trimming at V came to 6 bases and at J to 2 bases, leaving 7 bases not matched to a gene. Germline CDR1 and CDR2: MRHNA and SNTAGT. The CDR3 spans 15 residues. CDR3 bases: TGTGCCAGCAGCCGTGGCCAGGGGGCCTACAATGAGCAGTTCTTC. Translating gives CASSRGQGAYNEQFF.

This clonotype came up a few times. The chain couples TRBV7-2 to TRBJ2-7; 9 bases line up with TRBD2. V lost 1 base and J lost 3; bases outside the gene matches: 10. Germline CDR1 SGHTA, CDR2 FQGNSA. This CDR3 has 17 residues. The CDR3 sequence: CASSLVSSGDSLYEQYF. CDR3 sequence (DNA): TGTGCCAGCAGCTTAGTATCTAGCGGGGATAGCCTCTACGAGCAGTACTTC.

CDR3 amino acids: CASSFGAAYTYEQYF. The CDR3, as DNA: TGTGCCAGCAGCTTTGGGGCAGCTTACACCTACGAGCAGTACTTC. This chain connects TRBV7-2 to TRBJ2-7, with a weak D call TRBD1 (5 bases). The CDR3 is 15 residues long. Germline V gene sequence: CDR1 SGHTA, CDR2 FQGNSA. V was shortened by 3 bases and J by 2 bases, with 14 bases between the two germline ends.

This clonotype has a handful of counts. The chain uses TRBV4-1 and TRBJ1-2, with 7 bases aligning to TRBD1. J gave up 2 bases and V 4 bases, and 7 bases lay outside the gene matches. Germline V gene lookup returns CDR1 MGHRA and CDR2 YSYEKL. This CDR3 spans 15 amino acids. The CDR3 region has the DNA TGCGCCAGCAGCCTTAGCGAACAGGGGAACTATGGCTACACCTTC. This gives the protein CASSLSEQGNYGYTF.

This clonotype was seen many times. This sequence joins TRBV5-1 and TRBJ2-5; D possibly uses TRBD1 or TRBD2 (5 bases each). The CDR3 is 13 residues long. Germline CDR1 is SGHRS and CDR2 is YFSETQ. The V end lost 2 bases, the J end lost 3 bases, and 8 bases lay between the germline ends. CDR3 loop: CASSFGAEETQYF. Here the CDR3 DNA reads TGCGCCAGCAGCTTCGGGGCAGAAGAGACCCAGTACTTC.

This rearrangement joins TRBV3-1 to TRBJ2-1; unclear D gene. Germline loops: CDR1 LGHDT, CDR2 YNNKEL (reference sequence). V was shortened by 8 bases and J by 9 bases, with 11 bases between the two germline ends. This CDR3 spans 11 amino acids. The CDR3 DNA reads TGTGCCAGCGAGCAAGGAATTGAGCAGTTCTTC. This encodes CASEQGIEQFF.

The rearrangement uses TRBV19 and TRBJ1-1; D gene uncertain. Germline V gene data show CDR1 as LNHDA and CDR2 as SQIVND (reference sequence). This CDR3 comprises 13 residues. Trimming took off 5 bases at V and 9 bases at J, with 16 bases between the two ends. The CDR3 DNA is TGTGCCAGTAGTGCCCCTGGCGAGGCCAAAGCTTTCTTT. It encodes CASSAPGEAKAFF.

The chain has TRBV28 and TRBJ2-4; D tentatively fits TRBD1 or TRBD2 (5 bases each). The V gene lost 8 bases and the J gene lost 4 bases, with 15 bases spanning the gap. Looked up from germline, CDR1 is MDHEN and CDR2 is SYDVKM. This CDR3 comprises 14 residues. In DNA, the CDR3 is TGTGCCAGCGGCTTAAGGGACCTGAAAAACATTCAGTACTTC. Residues: CASGLRDLKNIQYF.

This sequence joins TRBV5-1 and TRBJ2-7; 11 bases are shared with TRBD1. Germline trimming cut 6 bases from V and 4 bases from J; bases unmatched to any gene: 6. The CDR3 covers 14 residues. Germline V CDR1 and CDR2: SGHRS, YFSETQ. CDR3 nucleotide sequence: TGCGCCAGCAATCCCGGGACAGGGGGGTACGAGCAGTACTTC. This gives the protein CASNPGTGGYEQYF.

The rearrangement uses TRBV29-1 and TRBJ1-1; D gene ambiguous. CDR1 and CDR2 (germline): SQVTM, ANQGSEA. The ends were cut back, 8 bases at V and 1 base at J, with 17 bases in the middle. CDR3 length equals 14 residues. CDR3 in DNA: TGCAGCAGCGGTCGAGGTGGCGGGAACACTGAAGCTTTCTTT. Residues: CSSGRGGGNTEAFF.

The chain recombines TRBV14 with TRBJ2-1; the D is unclear. CDR3 length equals 17 residues. V gave up 0 bases and J gave up 10 bases, with 22 bases separating them. Germline lookup yields CDR1 SGHDN and CDR2 FVKESK. CDR3 nucleotides: TGTGCCAGCAGCCAAGAAACCTCCGGGCCGTACTCCTACGAGCAGTTCTTC. Translated, it gives CASSQETSGPYSYEQFF.